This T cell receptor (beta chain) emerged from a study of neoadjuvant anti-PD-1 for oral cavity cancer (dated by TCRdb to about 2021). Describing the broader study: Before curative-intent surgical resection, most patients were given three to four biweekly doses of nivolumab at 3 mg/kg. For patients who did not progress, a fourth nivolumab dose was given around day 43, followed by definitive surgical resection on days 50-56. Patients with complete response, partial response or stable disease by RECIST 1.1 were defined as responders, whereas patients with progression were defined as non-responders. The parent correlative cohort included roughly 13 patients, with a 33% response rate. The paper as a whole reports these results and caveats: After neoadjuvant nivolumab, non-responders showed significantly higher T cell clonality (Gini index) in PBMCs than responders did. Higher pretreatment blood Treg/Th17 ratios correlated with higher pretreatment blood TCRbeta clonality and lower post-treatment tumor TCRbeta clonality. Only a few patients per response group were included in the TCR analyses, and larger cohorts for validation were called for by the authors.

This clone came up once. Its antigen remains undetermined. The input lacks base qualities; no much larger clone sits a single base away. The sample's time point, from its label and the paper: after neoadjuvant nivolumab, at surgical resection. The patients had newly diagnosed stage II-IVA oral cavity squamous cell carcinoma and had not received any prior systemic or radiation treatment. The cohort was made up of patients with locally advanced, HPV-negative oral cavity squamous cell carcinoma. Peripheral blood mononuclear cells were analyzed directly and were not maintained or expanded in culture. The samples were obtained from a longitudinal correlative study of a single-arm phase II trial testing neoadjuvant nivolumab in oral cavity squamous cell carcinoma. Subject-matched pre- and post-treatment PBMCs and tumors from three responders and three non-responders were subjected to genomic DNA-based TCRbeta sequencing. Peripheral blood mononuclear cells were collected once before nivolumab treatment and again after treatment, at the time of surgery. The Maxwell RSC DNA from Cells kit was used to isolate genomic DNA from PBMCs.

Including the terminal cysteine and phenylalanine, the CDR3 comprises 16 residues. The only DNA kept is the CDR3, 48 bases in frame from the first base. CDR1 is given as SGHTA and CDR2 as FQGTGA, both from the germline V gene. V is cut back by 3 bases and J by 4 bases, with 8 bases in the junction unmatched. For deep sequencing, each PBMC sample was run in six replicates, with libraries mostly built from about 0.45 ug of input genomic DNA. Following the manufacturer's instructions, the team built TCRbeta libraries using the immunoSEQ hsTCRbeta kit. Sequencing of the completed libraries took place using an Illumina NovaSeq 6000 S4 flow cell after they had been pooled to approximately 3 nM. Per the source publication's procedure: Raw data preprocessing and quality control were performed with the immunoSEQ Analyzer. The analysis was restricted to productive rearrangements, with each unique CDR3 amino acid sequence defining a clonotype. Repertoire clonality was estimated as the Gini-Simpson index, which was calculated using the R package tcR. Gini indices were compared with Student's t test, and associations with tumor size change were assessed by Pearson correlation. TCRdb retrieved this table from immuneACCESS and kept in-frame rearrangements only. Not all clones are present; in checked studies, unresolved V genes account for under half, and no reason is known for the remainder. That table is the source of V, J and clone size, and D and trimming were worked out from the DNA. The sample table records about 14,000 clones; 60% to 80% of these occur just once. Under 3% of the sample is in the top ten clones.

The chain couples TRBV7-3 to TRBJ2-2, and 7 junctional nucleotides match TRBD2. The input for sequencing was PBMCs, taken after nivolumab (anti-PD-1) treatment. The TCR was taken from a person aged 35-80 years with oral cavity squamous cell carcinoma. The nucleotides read TGTGCCAGCAGCTTCTTAACGGGGGGAGTCACCGGGGAGCTGTTTTTT. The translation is CASSFLTGGVTGELFF.